This record looks at one T cell receptor (beta chain) sequence and its context. Its specificity is unknown. Germline CDR1 SGHDT, CDR2 YYEEEE. V lost 2 bases and J 3 bases, leaving 14 bases between the germline ends. The CDR3 is made up of 15 amino acids. This specimen comes from a study of identical twins. Whole-study findings and limits: Conclusions leaned on cross-sectional statistical analysis and did not track the same donors over time.

Template switching added a universal primer binding site, and final cDNA carried unique molecular identifiers. TCRdb fed the 5' RACE reads into MiXCR, producing one record per CDR3 protein. This sample carries hundreds of thousands of distinct CDR3 sequences, about 20% of them seen once, and the ten largest clones take around 13%. These same records also appear under a second study, on T cells expressing NK-cell markers. That work adds: Sorted CD3+CD56+NKG2C+, CD3+CD56+NKG2C- and CD3+CD56-NKG2C+ T-cell subsets were beta-chain profiled. In five to seven donors, dominant CD3+CD56+NKG2C+ clonotypes ranked among the top 10 CD8+ clonotypes.

The sequencing input was PBMCs. This chain links TRBV5-6 with TRBJ2-5, with D uncertain. The sequence came from a woman between 18 and 29 years old in good health. The CDR3 sequence is CASSFGPRAEETQYF. For the CDR3, the DNA is TGTGCCAGCAGCTTCGGGCCCAGAGCCGAAGAGACCCAGTACTTC.